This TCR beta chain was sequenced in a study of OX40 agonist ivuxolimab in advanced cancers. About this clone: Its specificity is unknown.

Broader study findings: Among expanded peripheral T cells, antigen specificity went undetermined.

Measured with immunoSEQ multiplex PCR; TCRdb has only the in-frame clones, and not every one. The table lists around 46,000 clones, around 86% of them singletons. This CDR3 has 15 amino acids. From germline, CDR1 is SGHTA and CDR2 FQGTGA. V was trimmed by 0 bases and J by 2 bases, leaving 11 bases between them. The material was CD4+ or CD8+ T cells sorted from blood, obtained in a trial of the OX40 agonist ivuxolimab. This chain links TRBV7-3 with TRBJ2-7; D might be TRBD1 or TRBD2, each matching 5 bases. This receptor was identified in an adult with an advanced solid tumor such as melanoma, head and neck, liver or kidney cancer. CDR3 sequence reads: CASSLTVGDTYEQYF. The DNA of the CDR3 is TGTGCCAGCAGCTTAACAGTGGGGGATACCTACGAGCAGTACTTC.